These 12 T cell receptor beta chains share one sample of origin, sequenced in a study of OX40 agonist ivuxolimab in advanced cancers. Using immunoSEQ multiplex PCR, the repertoire was profiled, and TCRdb retains in-frame clones only, with some absent. Here the sample spans about 96,000 clones, 90% being singletons. The sequenced sample was CD4+ or CD8+ T cells sorted from blood, obtained in a trial of the OX40 agonist ivuxolimab. Receptors originate from an adult with an advanced solid tumor such as melanoma, head and neck, liver or kidney cancer.

The chain uses TRBV5-4 and TRBJ2-3, with D hard to call. The V gene lost 4 bases and the J gene lost 0 bases, with 6 bases spanning the gap. Looked up from germline, CDR1 is SGHNT and CDR2 is YYREEE (reference sequence). There are 13 residues in the CDR3. CDR3 amino acids: CASSLWSTDTQYF. The CDR3 region has the DNA TGTGCCAGCAGCCTCTGGAGCACAGATACGCAGTATTTT.

The chain has TRBV20-1 and TRBJ2-7; tentatively, D is TRBD1 (6 bases). This CDR3 region has 11 residues. The V gene's germline CDR1 is DFQATT and CDR2 SNEGSKA (reference sequence). The germline V and J ends were trimmed by 2 bases and 8 bases, with 10 bases remaining between them. For the CDR3, the DNA is TGCAGTGCTAGACGTACAGGGAAGCAGTACTTC. It codes for CSARRTGKQYF.

V and J are TRBV2 and TRBJ2-5, with D uncertain. Germline loops: CDR1 SNHLY, CDR2 FYNNEI. The length of the CDR3 is 12 residues. V was pared by 11 bases and J by 1 base, with 11 bases between. The CDR3 DNA reads as TGTGCCGGCGGCCCCCTCCAAGAGACCCAGTACTTC. It codes for CAGGPLQETQYF.

This clone was seen just once. For the CDR3, the DNA is TGTGCCAGCAGCCACCGGGACAGTTACAATGAGCAGTTCTTC. Translated: CASSHRDSYNEQFF. The chain combines TRBV7-9 with TRBJ2-1, with 7 bases identical to TRBD1. With V trimmed by 5 bases and J by 4 bases, 5 bases remained unmatched. The CDR3 covers 14 residues. The germline gives CDR1 SEHNR, CDR2 FQNEAQ (reference sequence).

The chain is built from TRBV7-2 and TRBJ1-1; 7 bases are shared with TRBD1. V lost 5 bases and J lost 3; bases outside the gene matches: 6. The CDR3 is 14 amino acids. Germline lookup yields CDR1 SGHTA and CDR2 FQGNSA. CDR3 amino acids: CASSLRQGDTEAFF. The CDR3 DNA follows: TGTGCCAGCAGCCTAAGACAGGGCGACACTGAAGCTTTCTTT.

The chain links TRBV2 to TRBJ2-3; D not certain. Trimming cost V 3 bases and J 1 base, with 5 bases left between them. CDR3 length equals 13 residues. The V gene's germline CDR1 is SNHLY and CDR2 FYNNEI. CDR3 nucleotides: TGTGCCAGCAGTGACGGGCGCACAGATACGCAGTATTTT. It specifies CASSDGRTDTQYF. Drawing the rest from reference TRBV2 and TRBJ2-3, the complete variable domain is EPEVTQTPSHQVTQMGQEVILRCVPISNHLYFYWYRQILGQKVEFLVSFYNNEISEKSEIFDDQFSVERPDGSNFTLKIRSTKLEDSAMYFCASSDGRTDTQYFGPGTRLTVL.

This chain joins TRBV6-4 and TRBJ2-7; D remains ambiguous. Trimming removed 2 bases at V and 3 bases at J, with 11 bases between. This CDR3 has 14 amino acids. The V gene's germline CDR1 is MRHNA and CDR2 SNTAGT. The CDR3 nucleotides are TGTGCCAGCAGTGACCCAGAGAATTTCTACGAGCAGTACTTC. It specifies CASSDPENFYEQYF.

The rearrangement links TRBV7-2 to TRBJ2-5; 8 bases align to TRBD1. Germline CDR1 and CDR2: SGHTA and FQGNSA. The trim removed 1 base at V and 1 base at J, leaving 2 bases unmatched. This CDR3 has 15 amino acids. CDR3 protein: CASSLVQGGQETQYF. In DNA, the CDR3 is TGTGCCAGCAGCTTAGTACAGGGGGGCCAAGAGACCCAGTACTTC.

V and J are TRBV7-9 and TRBJ2-4, with D unresolved. The CDR3 contains 12 residues. Trimming took off 4 bases at V and 9 bases at J, with 10 bases between the two ends. Germline loops: CDR1 SEHNR, CDR2 FQNEAQ (reference sequence). Here the CDR3 DNA reads TGTGCCAGCAGCTCACGGATTGGCATTCAGTACTTC. It codes for CASSSRIGIQYF.

This chain's CDR3 is CASSLSATGGTGELFF. CDR3 coding DNA: TGCGCCAGCAGCTTGTCTGCGACAGGGGGGACCGGGGAGCTGTTTTTT. The J gene is TRBJ2-2, the V gene TRBV5-1; TRBD1 agrees at 9 bases. V dropped 1 base and J dropped 5; count of bases not matched to a gene: 6. This CDR3 comprises 16 residues. Germline V lookup: CDR1 SGHRS, CDR2 YFSETQ.

V is TRBV5-6 and J is TRBJ2-2; TRBD1 aligns across 7 bases. Germline-derived CDR1 and CDR2 are SGHDT and YYEEEE. This CDR3 contains 16 residues. V shed 2 bases and J 0 bases; nucleotides not matched to a gene: 4. CDR3 DNA: TGTGCCAGCAGCTTAGTGGACAGGCCGAACACCGGGGAGCTGTTTTTT. It is translated as CASSLVDRPNTGELFF.

This clone was counted only a few times. This chain joins TRBV2 and TRBJ1-2; weak D call: TRBD1 (6 bases). V lost 4 bases to trimming and J lost 8 bases, with 14 bases between them. Germline CDR1 and CDR2: SNHLY and FYNNEI. This CDR3 spans 13 amino acids. This CDR3 reads CASSVRKGGGYTF. CDR3 bases: TGTGCCAGCAGTGTCCGAAAGGGGGGAGGCTACACCTTC. Full variable domain (rest looked up from reference TRBV2 and TRBJ1-2): EPEVTQTPSHQVTQMGQEVILRCVPISNHLYFYWYRQILGQKVEFLVSFYNNEISEKSEIFDDQFSVERPDGSNFTLKIRSTKLEDSAMYFCASSVRKGGGYTFGSGTRLTVV.